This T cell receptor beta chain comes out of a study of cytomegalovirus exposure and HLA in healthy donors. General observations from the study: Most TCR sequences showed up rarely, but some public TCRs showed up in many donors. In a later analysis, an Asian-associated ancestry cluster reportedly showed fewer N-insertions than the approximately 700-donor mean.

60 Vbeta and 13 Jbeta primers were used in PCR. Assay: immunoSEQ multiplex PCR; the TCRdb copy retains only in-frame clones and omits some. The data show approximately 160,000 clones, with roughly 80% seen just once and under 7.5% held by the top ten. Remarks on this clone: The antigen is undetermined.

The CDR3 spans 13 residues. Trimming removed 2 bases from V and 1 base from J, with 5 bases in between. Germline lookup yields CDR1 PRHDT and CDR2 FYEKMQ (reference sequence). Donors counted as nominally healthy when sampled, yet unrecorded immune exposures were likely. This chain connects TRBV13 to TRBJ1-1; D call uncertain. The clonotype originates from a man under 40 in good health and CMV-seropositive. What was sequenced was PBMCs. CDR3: CASSLSPNTEAFF. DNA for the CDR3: TGTGCCAGCAGCTTAAGCCCGAACACTGAAGCTTTCTTT.